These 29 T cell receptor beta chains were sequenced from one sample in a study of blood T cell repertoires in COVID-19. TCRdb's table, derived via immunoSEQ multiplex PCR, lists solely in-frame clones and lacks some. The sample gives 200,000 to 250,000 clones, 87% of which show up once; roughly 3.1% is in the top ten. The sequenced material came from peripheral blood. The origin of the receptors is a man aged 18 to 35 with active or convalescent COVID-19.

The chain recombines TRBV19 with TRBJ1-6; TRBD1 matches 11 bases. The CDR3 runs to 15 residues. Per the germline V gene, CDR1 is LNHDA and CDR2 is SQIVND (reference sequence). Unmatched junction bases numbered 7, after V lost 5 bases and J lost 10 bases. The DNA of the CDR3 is TGTGCCAGTAGTCCCGGGACAGGGGGGAACTCACCCCTCCACTTT. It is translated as CASSPGTGGNSPLHF.

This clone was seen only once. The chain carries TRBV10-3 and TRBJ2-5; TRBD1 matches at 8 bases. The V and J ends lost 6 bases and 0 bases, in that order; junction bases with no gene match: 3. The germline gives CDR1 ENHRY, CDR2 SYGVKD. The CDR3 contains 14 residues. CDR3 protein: CAISATGDQETQYF. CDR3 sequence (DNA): TGTGCCATCAGCGCGACAGGGGACCAAGAGACCCAGTACTTC.

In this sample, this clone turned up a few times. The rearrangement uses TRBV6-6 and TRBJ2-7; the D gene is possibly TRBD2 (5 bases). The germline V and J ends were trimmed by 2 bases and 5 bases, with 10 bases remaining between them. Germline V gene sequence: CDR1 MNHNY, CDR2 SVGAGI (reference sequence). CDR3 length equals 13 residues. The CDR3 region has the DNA TGTGCCAGCAGTTACGTGGAGGTCGACGAGCAGTACTTC. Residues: CASSYVEVDEQYF.

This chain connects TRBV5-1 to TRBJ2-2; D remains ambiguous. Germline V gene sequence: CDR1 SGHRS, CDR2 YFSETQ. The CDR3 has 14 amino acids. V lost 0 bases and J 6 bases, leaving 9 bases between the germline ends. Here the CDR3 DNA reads TGCGCCAGCAGCTTGGACACCAGTGCCGGGGAGCTGTTTTTT. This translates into CASSLDTSAGELFF.

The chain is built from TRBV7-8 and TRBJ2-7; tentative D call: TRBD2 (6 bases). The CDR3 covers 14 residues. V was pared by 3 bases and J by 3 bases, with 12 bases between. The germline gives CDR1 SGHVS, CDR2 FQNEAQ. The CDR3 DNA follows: TGTGCCAGCAGCTTCACAGTGGGAGGCTACGAGCAGTACTTC. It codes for CASSFTVGGYEQYF.

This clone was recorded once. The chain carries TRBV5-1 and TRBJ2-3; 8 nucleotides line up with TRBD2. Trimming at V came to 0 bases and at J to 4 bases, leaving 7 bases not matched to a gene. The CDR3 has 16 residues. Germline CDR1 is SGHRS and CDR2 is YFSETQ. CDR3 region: CASSLGLAGPPDTQYF. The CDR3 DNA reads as TGCGCCAGCAGCTTGGGCCTAGCGGGTCCCCCAGATACGCAGTATTTT.

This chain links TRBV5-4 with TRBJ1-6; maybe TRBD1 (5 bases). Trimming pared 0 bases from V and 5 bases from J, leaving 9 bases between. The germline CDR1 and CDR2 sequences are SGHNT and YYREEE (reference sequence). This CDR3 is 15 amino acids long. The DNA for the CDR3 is TGTGCCAGCAGCTTGGGAACAGGACATAATTCACCCCTCCACTTT. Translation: CASSLGTGHNSPLHF.

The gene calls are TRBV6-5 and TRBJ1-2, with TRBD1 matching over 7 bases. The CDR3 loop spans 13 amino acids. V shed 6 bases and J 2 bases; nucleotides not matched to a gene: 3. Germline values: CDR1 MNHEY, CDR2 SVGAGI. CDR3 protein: CASRETGNYGYTF. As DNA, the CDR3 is TGTGCCAGCAGGGAGACAGGGAACTATGGCTACACCTTC.

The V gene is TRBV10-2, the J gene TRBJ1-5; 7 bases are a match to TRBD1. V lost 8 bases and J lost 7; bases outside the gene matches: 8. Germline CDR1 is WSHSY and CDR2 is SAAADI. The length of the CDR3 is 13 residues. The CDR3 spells CASGGQVGQPQHF. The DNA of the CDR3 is TGCGCCAGCGGTGGACAGGTTGGGCAGCCCCAGCATTTT.

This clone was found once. The CDR3 nucleotides read TGTGCCAGCAGTTTAATAAGGGGGGGGGCGAATTCACCCCTCCACTTT. Its translation is CASSLIRGGANSPLHF. The chain is built from TRBV28 and TRBJ1-6; possible D gene TRBD1, 6 bases. The CDR3 runs 16 residues. Germline CDR1 reads MDHEN; CDR2 reads SYDVKM. With 2 bases removed from V and 7 bases from J, the gap between germline ends came to 15 bases. Together with reference TRBV28 and TRBJ1-6, the CDR3 gives the full variable domain: DVKVTQSSRYLVKRTGEKVFLECVQDMDHENMFWYRQDPGLGLRLIYFSYDVKMKEKGDIPEGYSVSREKKERFSLILESASTNQTSMYLCASSLIRGGANSPLHFGNGTRLTVT.

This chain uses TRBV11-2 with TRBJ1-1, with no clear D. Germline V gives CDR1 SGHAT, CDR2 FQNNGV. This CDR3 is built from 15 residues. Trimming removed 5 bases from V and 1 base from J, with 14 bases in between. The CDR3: CASSTPRRGNTEAFF. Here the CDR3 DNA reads TGTGCCAGCAGCACCCCTCGGCGGGGGAACACTGAAGCTTTCTTT.

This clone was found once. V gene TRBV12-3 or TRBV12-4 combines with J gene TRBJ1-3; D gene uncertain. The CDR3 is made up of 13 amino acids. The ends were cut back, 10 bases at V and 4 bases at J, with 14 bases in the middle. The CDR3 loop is CATETRGGNTIYF. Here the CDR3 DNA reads TGTGCCACCGAGACCCGAGGAGGAAACACCATATATTTT.

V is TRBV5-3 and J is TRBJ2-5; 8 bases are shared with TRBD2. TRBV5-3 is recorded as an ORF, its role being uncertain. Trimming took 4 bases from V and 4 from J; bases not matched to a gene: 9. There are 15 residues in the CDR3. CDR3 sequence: CARSKTGRAGETQYF. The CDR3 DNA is TGTGCCAGAAGCAAAACCGGGAGGGCCGGAGAGACCCAGTACTTC.

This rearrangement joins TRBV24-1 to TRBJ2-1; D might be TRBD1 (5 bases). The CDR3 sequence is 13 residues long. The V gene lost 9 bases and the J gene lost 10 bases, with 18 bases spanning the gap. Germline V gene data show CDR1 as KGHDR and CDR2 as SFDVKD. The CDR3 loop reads CATQGGPSGEQFF. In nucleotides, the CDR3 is TGTGCCACCCAGGGTGGGCCCTCCGGGGAGCAGTTCTTC.

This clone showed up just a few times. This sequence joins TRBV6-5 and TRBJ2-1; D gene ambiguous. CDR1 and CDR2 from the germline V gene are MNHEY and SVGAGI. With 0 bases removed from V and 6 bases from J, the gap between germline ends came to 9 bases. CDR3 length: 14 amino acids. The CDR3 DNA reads TGTGCCAGCAGTTACTCTGTGCGGATCAATGAGCAGTTCTTC. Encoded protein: CASSYSVRINEQFF.

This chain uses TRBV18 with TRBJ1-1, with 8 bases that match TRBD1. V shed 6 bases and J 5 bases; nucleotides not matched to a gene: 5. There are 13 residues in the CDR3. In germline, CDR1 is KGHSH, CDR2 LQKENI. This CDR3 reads CASSVDRGTEAFF. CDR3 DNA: TGTGCCAGCTCGGTCGACAGGGGAACTGAAGCTTTCTTT.

The CDR3 sequence: CASSQGRLNLNTEAFF. The CDR3 region has the DNA TGCGCCAGCAGTCAGGGGCGCTTGAACCTGAACACTGAAGCTTTCTTT. V usage is TRBV5-1 and J usage is TRBJ1-1, with D tentatively TRBD1 (6 bases). Trimming removed 5 bases at V and 0 bases at J, with 17 bases between. This CDR3 contains 16 residues. From germline, CDR1 is SGHRS and CDR2 YFSETQ.

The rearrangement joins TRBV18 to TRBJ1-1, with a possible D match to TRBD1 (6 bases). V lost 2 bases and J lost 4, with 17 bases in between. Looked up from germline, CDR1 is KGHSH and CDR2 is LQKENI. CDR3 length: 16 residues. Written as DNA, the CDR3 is TGTGCCAGCTCACCAAACACTGGGGGGGCTGGCACTGAAGCTTTCTTT. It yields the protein CASSPNTGGAGTEAFF.

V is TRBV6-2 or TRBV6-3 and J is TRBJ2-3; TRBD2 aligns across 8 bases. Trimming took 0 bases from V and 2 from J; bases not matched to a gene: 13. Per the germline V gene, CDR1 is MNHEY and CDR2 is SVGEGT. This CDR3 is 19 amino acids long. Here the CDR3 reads CASSYSVEEGGGTTDTQYF. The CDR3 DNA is TGTGCCAGCAGTTACTCGGTTGAGGAGGGCGGGGGGACCACAGATACGCAGTATTTT.

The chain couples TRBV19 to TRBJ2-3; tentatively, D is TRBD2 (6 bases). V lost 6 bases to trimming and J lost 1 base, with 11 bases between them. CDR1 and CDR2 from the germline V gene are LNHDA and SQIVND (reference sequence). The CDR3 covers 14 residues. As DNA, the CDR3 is TGTGCCAGTAGAGTAGCGGCGGGCACAGATACGCAGTATTTT. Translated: CASRVAAGTDTQYF.

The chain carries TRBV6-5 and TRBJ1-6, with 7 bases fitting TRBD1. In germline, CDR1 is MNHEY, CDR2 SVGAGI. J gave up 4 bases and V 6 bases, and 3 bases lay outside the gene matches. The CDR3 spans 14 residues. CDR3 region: CASRPGQYNSPLHF. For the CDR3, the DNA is TGTGCCAGCAGGCCGGGACAGTATAATTCACCCCTCCACTTT.

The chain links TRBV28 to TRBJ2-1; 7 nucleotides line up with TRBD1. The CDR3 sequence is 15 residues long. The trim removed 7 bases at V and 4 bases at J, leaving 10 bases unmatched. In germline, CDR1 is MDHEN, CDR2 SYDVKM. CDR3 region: CASMGTGARYNEQFF. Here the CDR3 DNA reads TGTGCCAGCATGGGTACAGGGGCCAGATACAATGAGCAGTTCTTC.

The CDR3 region is CASSSAGDSNQPQHF. The CDR3 DNA reads TGTGCCAGCAGTTCAGCAGGGGATAGCAATCAGCCCCAGCATTTT. The V gene is TRBV27, the J gene TRBJ1-5, with D possibly being TRBD1 (6 bases). The CDR3 is 15 residues long. CDR1 and CDR2 (germline): MNHEY, SMNVEV (reference sequence). With 4 bases removed from V and 0 bases from J, the gap between germline ends came to 10 bases.

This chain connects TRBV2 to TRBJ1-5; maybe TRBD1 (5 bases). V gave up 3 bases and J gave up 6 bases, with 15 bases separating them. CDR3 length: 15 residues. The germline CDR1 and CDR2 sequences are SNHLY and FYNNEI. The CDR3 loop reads CASSESGHPSQPQHF. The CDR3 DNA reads TGTGCCAGCAGTGAGTCAGGGCATCCGAGTCAGCCCCAGCATTTT.

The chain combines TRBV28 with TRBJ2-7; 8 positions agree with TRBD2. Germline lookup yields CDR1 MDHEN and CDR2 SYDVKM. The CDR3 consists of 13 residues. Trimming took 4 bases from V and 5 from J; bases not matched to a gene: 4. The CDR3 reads CASSYSGKNEQYF. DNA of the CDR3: TGTGCCAGCAGTTATAGCGGGAAGAACGAGCAGTACTTC.

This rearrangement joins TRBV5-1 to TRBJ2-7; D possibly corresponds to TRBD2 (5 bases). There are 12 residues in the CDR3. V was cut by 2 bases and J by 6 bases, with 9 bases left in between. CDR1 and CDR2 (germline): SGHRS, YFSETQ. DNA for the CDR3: TGCGCCAGCAGCTTACCGGGAAGCGAGCAGTACTTC. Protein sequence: CASSLPGSEQYF. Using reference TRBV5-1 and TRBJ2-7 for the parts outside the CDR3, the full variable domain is KAGVTQTPRYLIKTRGQQVTLSCSPISGHRSVSWYQQTPGQGLQFLFEYFSETQRNKGNFPGRFSGRQFSNSRSEMNVSTLELGDSALYLCASSLPGSEQYFGPGTRLTVT.

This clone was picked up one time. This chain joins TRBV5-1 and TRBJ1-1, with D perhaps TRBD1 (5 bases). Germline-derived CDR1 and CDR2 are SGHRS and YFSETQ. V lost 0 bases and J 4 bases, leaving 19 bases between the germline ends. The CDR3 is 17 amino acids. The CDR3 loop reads CASSLGPAGPTATEAFF. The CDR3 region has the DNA TGCGCCAGCAGCTTGGGACCGGCGGGGCCTACGGCCACTGAAGCTTTCTTT.

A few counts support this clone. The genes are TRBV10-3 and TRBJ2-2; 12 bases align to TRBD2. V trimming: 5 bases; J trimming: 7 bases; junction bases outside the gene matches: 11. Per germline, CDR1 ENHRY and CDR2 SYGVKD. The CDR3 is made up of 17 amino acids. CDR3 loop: CAISQKGLAGPGGELFF. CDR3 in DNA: TGTGCCATCAGTCAAAAGGGACTAGCGGGCCCGGGCGGGGAGCTGTTTTTT.

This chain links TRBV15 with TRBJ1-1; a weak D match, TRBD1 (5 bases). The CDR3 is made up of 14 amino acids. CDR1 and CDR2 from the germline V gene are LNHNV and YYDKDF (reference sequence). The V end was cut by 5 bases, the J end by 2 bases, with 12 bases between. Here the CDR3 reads CATSRKQVNTEAFF. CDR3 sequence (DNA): TGTGCCACCAGCCGCAAACAGGTTAACACTGAAGCTTTCTTT.